This T cell receptor beta chain was identified in a study of chemoradiotherapy in HPV16-positive cancers. With respect to this clone: What it recognizes is unknown.

Libraries were prepared by immunoSEQ multiplex PCR; TCRdb keeps only in-frame clonotypes and omits some of them. The data show about 2,300 clones, with roughly three quarters seen just once and 10% held by the top ten. The J segment lost 2 bases and the V segment lost 4 bases, leaving 3 bases of the junction unmatched. The CDR3 extends over 14 amino acids. Germline CDR1 reads MDHEN; CDR2 reads SYDVKM. Study-wide points: Functional assays defining HPV-specific T cells used only a couple of HPV16-positive patients. During treatment, candidate HPV-specific clones and E7-related motifs expanded in tumor.

The V and J genes are TRBV28 and TRBJ1-2; 8 bases match TRBD1. This clonotype originated in a human donor with HPV-associated anogenital cancer. Material: tumor tissue, obtained from a patient who underwent chemoradiotherapy. CDR3 sequence (DNA): TGTGCCAGCAGTTCGGGACAGGCGAACTATGGCTACACCTTC. As protein: CASSSGQANYGYTF.